This T cell receptor beta chain was retrieved from a study of T cells after posttransplantation cyclophosphamide. Sequencing was performed with immunoSEQ multiplex PCR; in TCRdb, only in-frame clones are kept and a portion is missing. The sample lists tens of thousands of clones; over 75% were seen once. Study-wide findings and caveats: Donor CD8+ memory clones often dominated recipient blood repertoires at later times.

Comments on this clone: As yet, its antigen is unknown.

The naive gate required viable CD3+CD4+ or CD3+CD8+ cells with CCR7+CD45RA+CD45RO-CD95-CD27+CD28+ phenotype. Source material: naive CD4+ T cells sorted from blood. This clonotype originated in a man aged 30 to 45 in good health and a related stem cell transplant donor.

DNA for the CDR3: TGTGCCAGCATAACAGGGATTTCTTATGGCTACACCTTC. It specifies CASITGISYGYTF. The chain links TRBV6-1 to TRBJ1-2; a possible D gene is TRBD1 (6 bases). There are 13 residues in the CDR3. CDR1 MNHNS and CDR2 SASEGT come from the germline V gene. The V end was cut by 7 bases, the J end by 5 bases, with 14 bases between.